This T cell receptor beta chain is from a study of T cells in Graves' hyperthyroidism and ophthalmopathy. This clonotype has just a few counts. Lactation, pregnancy, other autoimmune disease or uncontrolled infection excluded patients. Orbital computed tomography, thyroid ultrasound, serum thyroxine and TRAb, and clinical symptoms together informed the diagnoses. PBMCs were obtained from approximately 10 ml fresh peripheral blood. Amplification yielded TCR beta CDR3 regions, with RNA transcripts as the source. First-round RT-PCR targeting the TCR CDR3 was performed with the HTBI primer set. Each CDR3 protein gets one entry after TCRdb re-called the multiplex PCR reads with MiXCR. The sample carries about 560,000 distinct CDR3 sequences, around 15% recorded once. V dropped 2 bases and J dropped 5; count of bases not matched to a gene: 10. The germline gives CDR1 SNHLY, CDR2 FYNNEI. The CDR3 sequence is 17 residues long.

The sequence derives from a woman younger than 30 with Graves' hyperthyroidism. The material sequenced was blood. V and J are TRBV2 and TRBJ2-5, with TRBD2 matching over 11 bases. The CDR3 loop is CASSEKLAGVLEETQYF. DNA for the CDR3: TGTGCCAGCAGTGAAAAACTAGCGGGGGTGCTTGAGGAGACCCAGTACTTC. Supplemented by reference TRBV2 and TRBJ2-5, the full variable domain reads EPEVTQTPSHQVTQMGQEVILRCVPISNHLYFYWYRQILGQKVEFLVSFYNNEISEKSEIFDDQFSVERPDGSNFTLKIRSTKLEDSAMYFCASSEKLAGVLEETQYFGPGTRLLVL.